This T cell receptor (beta chain) was profiled in a study of OX40 agonist ivuxolimab in advanced cancers. Produced via immunoSEQ multiplex PCR; TCRdb's table is partial and in-frame only. The table lists tens of thousands of clones, 82% of them singletons. Germline CDR1 MDHEN, CDR2 SYDVKM. V was pared by 4 bases and J by 4 bases, with 9 bases of the junction left unmatched. The CDR3 totals 15 residues. This chain links TRBV28 with TRBJ1-2, with 7 positions matching TRBD1. The sequencing used CD4+ or CD8+ T cells sorted from blood, collected in a trial of the OX40 agonist ivuxolimab. The clonotype originates from an adult with an advanced solid tumor such as melanoma, head and neck, liver or kidney cancer. Here the CDR3 DNA reads TGTGCCAGCAGTTCCAACCTCCGGGACAGCTATGGCTACACCTTC. Translated: CASSSNLRDSYGYTF.